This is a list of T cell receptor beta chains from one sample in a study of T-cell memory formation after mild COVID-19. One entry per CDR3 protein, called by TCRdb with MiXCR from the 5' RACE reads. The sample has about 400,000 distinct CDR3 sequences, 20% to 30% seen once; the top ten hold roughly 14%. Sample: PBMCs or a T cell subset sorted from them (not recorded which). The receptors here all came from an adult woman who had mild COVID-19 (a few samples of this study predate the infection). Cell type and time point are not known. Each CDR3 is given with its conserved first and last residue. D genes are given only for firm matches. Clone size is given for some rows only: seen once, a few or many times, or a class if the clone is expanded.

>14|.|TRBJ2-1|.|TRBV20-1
CSADRGTSYNEQFF
TGCAGTGCCGACCGGGGAACCTCCTACAATGAGCAGTTCTTC
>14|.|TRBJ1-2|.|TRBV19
CASSIRGLIYGYTF
TGTGCCAGTAGTATTCGGGGACTCATCTATGGCTACACCTTC
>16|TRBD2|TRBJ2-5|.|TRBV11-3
CASSSTSGLRAETQYF
TGTGCCAGCAGCTCGACTAGCGGCCTGAGGGCAGAGACCCAGTACTTC
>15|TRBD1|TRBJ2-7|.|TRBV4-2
CASSPLRGQNYEQYF
TGTGCCAGCAGCCCCCTAAGGGGACAGAACTACGAGCAGTACTTC
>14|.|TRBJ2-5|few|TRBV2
CASSFKQHQETQYF
TGTGCCAGCAGTTTCAAACAGCACCAAGAGACCCAGTACTTC
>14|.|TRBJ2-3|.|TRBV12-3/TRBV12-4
CASSFGLRAGTQYF
TGTGCCAGCAGTTTTGGCTTGAGAGCGGGTACGCAGTATTTT
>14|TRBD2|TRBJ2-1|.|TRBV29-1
CSVRLAANNNEQFF
TGCAGCGTCCGACTAGCGGCCAACAACAATGAGCAGTTCTTC
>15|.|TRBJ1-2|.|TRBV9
CASSAGLGTPNGYTF
TGTGCCAGCAGCGCAGGCCTCGGGACACCCAATGGCTACACCTTC
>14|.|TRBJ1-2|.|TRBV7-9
CASILGFGQGGYTF
TGTGCCAGCATCTTAGGGTTTGGACAAGGTGGCTACACCTTC
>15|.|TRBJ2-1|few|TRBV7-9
CASSFGRGSYNEQFF
TGTGCCAGCAGCTTTGGACGGGGCTCCTACAATGAGCAGTTCTTC
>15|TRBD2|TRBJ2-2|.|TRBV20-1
CSARRAGGPTGELFF
TGCAGTGCTAGACGAGCGGGGGGGCCGACCGGGGAGCTGTTTTTT
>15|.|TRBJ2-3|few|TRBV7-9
CASSLVVARTDTQYF
TGTGCCAGCAGCTTAGTGGTAGCCCGCACAGATACGCAGTATTTT
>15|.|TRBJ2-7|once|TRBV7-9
CASSAPGPVYYEQYF
TGTGCCAGCAGCGCACCCGGTCCCGTCTACTACGAGCAGTACTTC
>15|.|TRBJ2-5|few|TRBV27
CASISRTGGGQTQYF
TGTGCCAGCATATCTAGGACGGGGGGCGGGCAGACCCAGTACTTC
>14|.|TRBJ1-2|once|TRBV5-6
CASSLSPEPYGYTF
TGTGCCAGCAGCTTGTCGCCTGAGCCGTATGGCTACACCTTC
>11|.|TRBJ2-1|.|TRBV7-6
CASSINNEQFF
TGTGCCAGCAGCATTAACAATGAGCAGTTCTTC
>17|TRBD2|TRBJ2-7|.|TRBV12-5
CASGLDPPRLALGEQYF
TGTGCTAGTGGTTTGGACCCCCCCCGACTAGCGCTGGGCGAGCAGTACTTC
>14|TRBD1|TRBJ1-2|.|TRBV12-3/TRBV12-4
CASGRTGGTYGYTF
TGTGCCAGCGGAAGGACAGGGGGTACCTATGGCTACACCTTC